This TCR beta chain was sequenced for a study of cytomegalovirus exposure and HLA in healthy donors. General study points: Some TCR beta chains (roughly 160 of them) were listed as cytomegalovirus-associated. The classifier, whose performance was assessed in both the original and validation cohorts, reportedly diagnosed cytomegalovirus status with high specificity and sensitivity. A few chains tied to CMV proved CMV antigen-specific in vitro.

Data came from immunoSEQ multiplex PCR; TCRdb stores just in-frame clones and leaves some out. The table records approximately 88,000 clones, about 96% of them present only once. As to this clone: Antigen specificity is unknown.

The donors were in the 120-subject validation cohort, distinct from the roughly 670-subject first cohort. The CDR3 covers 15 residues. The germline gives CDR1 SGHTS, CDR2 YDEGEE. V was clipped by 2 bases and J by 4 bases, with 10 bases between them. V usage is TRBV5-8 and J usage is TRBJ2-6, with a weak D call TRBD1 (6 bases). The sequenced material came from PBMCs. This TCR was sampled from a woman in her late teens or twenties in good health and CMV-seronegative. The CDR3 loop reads CASSLRGTGANVLTF. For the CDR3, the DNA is TGTGCCAGCAGCTTAAGGGGGACCGGGGCCAACGTCCTGACTTTC.